The clone carrying this T cell receptor beta chain was detected ten times or more. The antigen is unknown. Amplification of TCR beta CDR3 regions used RNA as the template. The HTBI set primed first-round TCR CDR3 RT-PCR. One entry per CDR3 protein results from TCRdb running MiXCR on the multiplex PCR reads. The data contain around 350,000 distinct CDR3 sequences, 13% to 15% of them singletons. Germline CDR1 GTSNPN, CDR2 SVGIG (reference sequence). The V end was cut by 1 base, the J end by 5 bases, with 9 bases between. The CDR3 sequence is 14 residues long. The sample belongs to a study of T cells in Graves' hyperthyroidism and ophthalmopathy. Exclusion of a patient resulted from uncontrolled infection, other autoimmune disease, pregnancy or lactation. The diagnoses drew upon clinical symptoms, serum thyroxine and TRAb, thyroid ultrasound and orbital computed tomography. Study-wide results and caveats: Blood also showed most of the thyroid clonotypes that were expanded above 0.001. Ophthalmopathy onset followed model prediction by a median approximately 5.9 months.

This sequence joins TRBV30 and TRBJ1-6, with D unclear. This TCR came from a woman aged 60 to 75 with Graves' ophthalmopathy. Sequenced: blood. CDR3 sequence reads: CAWSAAVDNSPLHF. The CDR3 nucleotides are TGTGCCTGGAGTGCGGCGGTGGATAATTCACCCCTCCACTTT. Combining the CDR3 with reference TRBV30 and TRBJ1-6 gives the whole variable domain SQTIHQWPATLVQPVGSPLSLECTVEGTSNPNLYWYRQAAGRGLQLLFYSVGIGQISSEVPQNLSASRPQDRQFILSSKKLLLSDSGFYLCAWSAAVDNSPLHFGNGTRLTVT.